A selection of T cell receptor beta chains follows, all from one sample in a study of shared clonotypes between healthy human individuals. Data came from immunoSEQ multiplex PCR; TCRdb stores just in-frame clones and leaves some out. The sample includes roughly 660,000 clones, about nine tenths of them seen just once. Sequencing used memory CD8+ T cells from PBMCs. These TCRs come from a man aged 18 to 30 in good health. Some clones in this sample may be carry-over from other donors' samples. Each CDR3 is given with its conserved first and last residue. D genes are given only for firm matches.

j_call v_call d_call cdr3_aa
TRBJ2-7 TRBV5-1 TRBD1 CASSWTGGAENEQYF
TRBJ1-1 TRBV19 - CASSIMGIGPYTEAFF
TRBJ2-7 TRBV5-4 - CASSFTTSEQYF
TRBJ2-3 TRBV2 - CAREGFEGGSTDTQYF
TRBJ1-5 TRBV6-5 - CASRAGRFSNQPQHF
TRBJ2-7 TRBV6-4 TRBD2 CASSSSSGRIHEQYF
TRBJ2-7 TRBV25-1 TRBD1 CASSERGHYGQYF
TRBJ1-2 TRBV7-9 - CASSLAAGIYGYTF
TRBJ2-1 TRBV7-9 TRBD2 CASSSTSGIVGEQFF
TRBJ2-7 TRBV28 - CASSFVGVVYEQYF
TRBJ2-7 TRBV18 - CASSPRVYEQYF
TRBJ2-1 TRBV4-1 - CASSLLQGGIINEQFF
TRBJ1-2 TRBV28 TRBD1 CASSPRTGLRYGYTF
TRBJ2-3 TRBV7-6 - CASSLGTTGADTQYF
TRBJ2-7 TRBV7-9 TRBD2 CASTLGTSGLYEQYF
TRBJ2-7 TRBV7-9 TRBD1 CASSPVTGASILYEQYF
TRBJ2-7 TRBV30 - CAWSVIPVGSFYEQYF
TRBJ2-1 TRBV27 TRBD1 CASIDRGAYNEQFF
TRBJ1-1 TRBV6-5 - CASNKPLTEAFF
TRBJ2-1 TRBV7-9 - CASSPRGAGYNEQFF
TRBJ2-1 TRBV11-2 - CASIPEGRVNEQFF
TRBJ2-7 TRBV4-1 - CASSHIQASYEQYF
TRBJ1-1 TRBV6-5 - CASSRERGYTEAFF
TRBJ2-3 TRBV7-9 - CASSSLAEGDTQYF
TRBJ2-7 TRBV5-5 - CASSLGLQLSREQYF
TRBJ2-5 TRBV27 - CASSFFRGNDETQYF
TRBJ2-3 TRBV7-9 TRBD2 CASRPPIAGGVDTQYF
TRBJ2-5 TRBV21-1 - CANPEETQYF
TRBJ2-1 TRBV19 TRBD2 CASSGTSEFSQGYNEQFF
TRBJ2-7 TRBV14 - CASSQGLLTRGSSYEQYF
TRBJ2-2 TRBV5-1 TRBD1 CASSLGRQGYAGELFF
TRBJ2-1 TRBV7-9 TRBD1 CASSRVQGAIQPSYNEQFF
TRBJ2-1 TRBV28 - CASWIGQPYNEQFF
TRBJ2-7 TRBV6-5 TRBD2 CASGEHLGGVDEQYF
TRBJ1-1 TRBV21-1 - CASRCICVF
TRBJ1-1 TRBV11-2 TRBD1 CASSGEGARTEAFF
TRBJ1-1 TRBV13 - CASSLSGRTEAFF
TRBJ2-3 TRBV29-1 - CSVGNGRGRDTQYF
TRBJ2-2 TRBV11-2 - CASSPYRVASNTGELFF
TRBJ1-4 TRBV9 TRBD1 CASSVGAGGSEKLFF
TRBJ2-7 TRBV5-4 - CASSSRGSYEQYF
TRBJ2-7 TRBV2 TRBD2 CASMPGRTSGTYEQYF
TRBJ2-7 TRBV18 TRBD1 CASSPPGQGVYEQYF
TRBJ2-1 TRBV5-5 - CASSHSRGGDYNEQFF
TRBJ1-1 TRBV14 TRBD1 CASSQSGTAYDEAFF
TRBJ2-7 TRBV7-9 TRBD2 CASSPGKILAGLTYEQYF
TRBJ1-6 TRBV2 TRBD1 CASSTMTGGDSPLHF
TRBJ1-2 TRBV7-9 - CASSLQEYYGYTF
TRBJ2-4 TRBV27 - CASSLGGAKNIQYF
TRBJ2-2 TRBV7-6 - CASSPGAAGITGELFF
TRBJ2-1 TRBV11-2 TRBD1 CASSVDRVISSSPYNEQFF
TRBJ2-7 TRBV4-3 - CASSQDLPSYEQYF
TRBJ2-7 TRBV7-3 - CASSDLHGYEQYF
TRBJ2-7 TRBV7-9 TRBD1 CASSLRDRGHPIYEQYF